These 26 T cell receptor beta chains were sequenced from one sample in a study of blood T cells in healthy people across ages. Combining a sample-barcoded 5' primer with a J-beta primer mix, a second PCR ran for about 6 to 12 cycles. TCRdb reprocessed the 5' RACE reads via MiXCR and lists one record per CDR3 protein. This table holds fewer than 1.5 million distinct CDR3 sequences, approximately 42% found once. Sequenced input: blood. The receptor source for this set is a young woman in good health.

The gene calls are TRBV7-9 and TRBJ1-4; TRBD1 matches at 7 bases. Germline CDR1 SEHNR, CDR2 FQNEAQ (reference sequence). The J segment lost 0 bases and the V segment lost 0 bases, leaving 1 base of the junction unmatched. This CDR3 has 16 residues. The CDR3 region is CASSLARGATNEKLFF. Here the CDR3 DNA reads TGTGCCAGCAGCTTAGCCAGGGGGGCAACTAATGAAAAACTGTTTTTT.

This rearrangement joins TRBV6-5 to TRBJ2-5; D not resolved. This CDR3 is built from 14 residues. Germline V CDR1 and CDR2: MNHEY, SVGAGI. V gave up 8 bases and J gave up 2 bases, with 15 bases separating them. This chain's CDR3 is CASGVRAPQETQYF. The CDR3, as DNA: TGTGCCAGCGGGGTACGGGCCCCGCAAGAGACCCAGTACTTC.

This clonotype was detected once. V usage is TRBV20-1 and J usage is TRBJ2-3; TRBD1 or TRBD2 may be the D gene (5 bases each). Trimming removed 7 bases at V and 8 bases at J, with 22 bases between. CDR1 DFQATT and CDR2 SNEGSKA come from the germline V gene (reference sequence). CDR3 size: 14 residues. The CDR3 is CSVRTRDPQSTQYF. The CDR3 coding sequence is TGCAGTGTAAGGACCCGGGACCCCCAGAGTACGCAGTATTTT.

This sequence joins TRBV20-1 and TRBJ2-7; D possibly corresponds to TRBD2 (5 bases). Trimming removed 3 bases from V and 6 bases from J, with 33 bases in between. Germline V CDR1 and CDR2: DFQATT, SNEGSKA (reference sequence). This CDR3 has 19 amino acids. The CDR3 sequence: CSASPSHNQKRTLYCEQYF. The CDR3 nucleotides read TGCAGTGCTAGCCCCAGCCATAACCAAAAGCGGACTCTCTACTGCGAGCAGTACTTC.

This sequence joins TRBV20-1 and TRBJ1-1, with a tentative D call TRBD1 (6 bases). This CDR3 has 12 residues. CDR1 is DFQATT, CDR2 SNEGSKA, per germline (reference sequence). Trimming shortened V by 6 bases and J by 8 bases, and 16 bases separated the two germline ends. The CDR3 spells CSAMGASGEAFF. CDR3 coding DNA: TGCAGTGCCATGGGGGCATCAGGGGAAGCTTTCTTT.

This clonotype was seen more than once but under ten times. The rearrangement joins TRBV15 to TRBJ2-4, with D possibly being TRBD2 (6 bases). The J call may not be correct, given that the DNA end is closer to TRBJ2-7. CDR1 is LNHNV and CDR2 is YYDKDF in the germline V gene (reference sequence). The CDR3 sequence is 15 residues long. CDR3: CATSRVWNGGVEQYF. DNA of the CDR3: TGTGCCACCAGCAGAGTATGGAATGGAGGGGTCGAGCAGTACTTC.

This clonotype came up once. This sequence joins TRBV18 and TRBJ1-1; D gene ambiguous. Deletions cut 2 bases from V and 3 bases from J, with 7 bases between. Germline V gene lookup returns CDR1 KGHSH and CDR2 LQKENI. This CDR3 contains 13 residues. The DNA for the CDR3 is TGTGCCAGCTCACCATCGGCTTACACTGAAGCTTTCTTT. It translates to CASSPSAYTEAFF.

This rearrangement joins TRBV27 to TRBJ2-7; 11 nucleotides align to TRBD2. CDR1 is MNHEY and CDR2 is SMNVEV in the germline V gene (reference sequence). This CDR3 comprises 17 residues. With 3 bases clipped from V and 4 bases from J, the junction kept 11 bases outside the gene matches. The CDR3 reads CASSFLNIAGGPYEQYF. The CDR3 DNA is TGTGCCAGCAGTTTCCTTAATATAGCGGGGGGGCCTTACGAGCAGTACTTC.

The CDR3 DNA follows: TGCAGTGCCCAACCTCCGGGACTAGCGGGAGAGACCCAGTACTTC. Amino acid sequence: CSAQPPGLAGETQYF. J is TRBJ2-7 and V is TRBV20-1; 12 bases match TRBD2. Matching the DNA end better, TRBJ2-5 makes the J call doubtful. This CDR3 is 15 amino acids long. Germline V gene sequence: CDR1 DFQATT, CDR2 SNEGSKA (reference sequence).

The rearrangement joins TRBV20-1 to TRBJ2-1; TRBD2 matches at 10 bases. V was clipped by 3 bases and J by 7 bases; unmatched bases: 6. Per the germline V gene, CDR1 is DFQATT and CDR2 is SNEGSKA (reference sequence). The CDR3 contains 14 residues. The CDR3 DNA reads TGCAGTGCTAGGTCTAGCGGGAGAGGAAATGAGCAGTTCTTC. It specifies CSARSSGRGNEQFF.

This clonotype turned up a few times. The chain uses TRBV28 and TRBJ2-4; the D gene is possibly TRBD1 (6 bases). V lost 4 bases and J 6 bases, leaving 13 bases between the germline ends. This CDR3 is 14 amino acids long. Per the germline V gene, CDR1 is MDHEN and CDR2 is SYDVKM. In DNA, the CDR3 is TGTGCCAGCAGTTCAGGGACAAGGGCAAACATTCAGTACTTC. Residues: CASSSGTRANIQYF.

On this clonotype itself: A read error is possible here, since a much larger clone lies one base away. This chain uses TRBV5-1 with TRBJ2-7; the D is unclear. V lost 1 base, J lost 7 bases, and 15 bases lay in between. Germline V gene lookup returns CDR1 SGHRS and CDR2 YFSETQ. This CDR3 contains 14 residues. The CDR3 here is CASSLQQTYNEQYF. The CDR3 nucleotides are TGCGCCAGCAGCTTGCAACAAACCTACAATGAGCAGTACTTC.

This clonotype was counted only a few times. The chain recombines TRBV27 with TRBJ1-2; D is possibly TRBD1 (5 bases). CDR1 and CDR2 (germline): MNHEY, SMNVEV (reference sequence). V gave up 8 bases and J gave up 2 bases, with 12 bases separating them. This CDR3 is built from 13 residues. The CDR3 reads CASGGERNYGYTF. CDR3 DNA sequence: TGTGCCAGCGGAGGGGAACGAAACTATGGCTACACCTTC.

This clonotype occurred many times. This chain connects TRBV4-2 to TRBJ2-1, with 8 bases identical to TRBD2. Trimming removed 0 bases from V and 1 base from J; junction bases left unmatched: 5. The CDR3 has 17 amino acids. Germline V gene data show CDR1 as LGHNA and CDR2 as YNFKEQ. CDR3 sequence reads: CASSQDHASGSYNEQFF. The CDR3 bases are TGTGCCAGCAGCCAAGATCACGCTAGCGGGTCCTACAATGAGCAGTTCTTC.

The chain couples TRBV28 to TRBJ1-2; D not resolved. The CDR3 contains 11 residues. V was trimmed by 6 bases and J by 4 bases, leaving 6 bases between them. Germline-derived CDR1 and CDR2 are MDHEN and SYDVKM. The DNA of the CDR3 is TGTGCCAGCAGGGACCTCTATGGCTACACCTTC. It is translated as CASRDLYGYTF.

This clonotype showed up many times. The rearrangement links TRBV20-1 to TRBJ2-7; a possible D gene is TRBD2 (5 bases). Between the trimmed V and J ends, which lost 3 bases and 3 bases, there was a span of 6 bases. CDR1 DFQATT and CDR2 SNEGSKA come from the germline V gene (reference sequence). This CDR3 contains 11 residues. The CDR3 is CSASGNYEQYF. Here the CDR3 DNA reads TGCAGTGCTAGCGGGAACTACGAGCAGTACTTC.

This clonotype showed up just a few times. The V and J genes are TRBV7-9 and TRBJ2-5; TRBD2 aligns across 11 bases. TRBJ2-7 explains the end of the DNA better; the J call may be wrong. CDR1 is SEHNR and CDR2 is FQNEAQ in the germline V gene (reference sequence). This CDR3 region has 14 residues. CDR3 nucleotide sequence: TGTGCCAGCAGCCCACTAGCGGGAGTCTACGAGCAGTACTTC. This encodes CASSPLAGVYEQYF.

The chain combines TRBV7-9 with TRBJ2-7; 13 positions agree with TRBD2. V shed 5 bases, J shed 2 bases, and the junction held 9 bases outside the gene matches. The V gene's germline CDR1 is SEHNR and CDR2 FQNEAQ (reference sequence). The CDR3 sequence is 17 residues long. Written as DNA, the CDR3 is TGTGCCAGCAGCCCCCGGACTAGCGGGAGTATCGCCTACGAGCAGTACTTC. This codes for CASSPRTSGSIAYEQYF.

The chain has TRBV20-1 and TRBJ2-1; TRBD2 matches at 12 bases. Germline CDR1 DFQATT, CDR2 SNEGSKA (reference sequence). This CDR3 contains 16 residues. Trimming removed 3 bases from V and 6 bases from J; junction bases left unmatched: 9. This CDR3 is CSASRTSGMVFNEQFF. CDR3 nucleotide sequence: TGCAGTGCTAGTAGGACTAGCGGGATGGTCTTCAATGAGCAGTTCTTC.

The chain has TRBV30 and TRBJ2-6; unclear D gene. CDR3 length equals 14 residues. The ends were cut back, 0 bases at V and 1 base at J, with 4 bases in the middle. Looked up from germline, CDR1 is GTSNPN and CDR2 is SVGIG (reference sequence). CDR3 amino acids: CAWSVYSGANVLTF. The CDR3 bases are TGTGCCTGGAGTGTATATTCTGGGGCCAACGTCCTGACTTTC.

This sequence joins TRBV11-2 and TRBJ2-2, with TRBD1 matching 9 bases. J was trimmed by 3 bases and V by 3 bases; bases with no gene match: 5. Germline V lookup: CDR1 SGHAT, CDR2 FQNNGV. The CDR3 contains 16 residues. CDR3 DNA: TGTGCCAGCAGCTTCGCCCGGGACAGGGACACCGGGGAGCTGTTTTTT. Protein: CASSFARDRDTGELFF.

The chain has TRBV12-3 or TRBV12-4 and TRBJ2-2; 7 nucleotides agree with TRBD2. The CDR3 length is 16 residues. Trimming at V came to 4 bases and at J to 2 bases, leaving 7 bases not matched to a gene. In DNA, the CDR3 is TGTGCCAGCAGTTCTGGGACTATTGGAAACACCGGGGAGCTGTTTTTT. This encodes CASSSGTIGNTGELFF.

This clonotype was seen once. The chain joins TRBV27 to TRBJ1-2; unclear D gene. Per germline, CDR1 MNHEY and CDR2 SMNVEV (reference sequence). The V and J ends lost 6 bases and 4 bases respectively, with 18 bases between them. The CDR3 has 15 amino acids. The CDR3, as DNA: TGTGCCAGCAGCCTTACTAACGACGGGTTCTATGGCTACACCTTC. It encodes CASSLTNDGFYGYTF.

The chain has TRBV5-1 and TRBJ2-1, with 9 bases lining up with TRBD1. Germline CDR1 reads SGHRS; CDR2 reads YFSETQ. V shed 0 bases, J shed 9 bases, and the junction held 10 bases outside the gene matches. This CDR3 comprises 16 residues. The CDR3 bases are TGCGCCAGCAGCTTGGCCCCGGGACAGGGAACTCGTGAGCAGTTCTTC. Translating it yields CASSLAPGQGTREQFF.

The V gene is TRBV7-8, the J gene TRBJ1-2; 9 nucleotides align to TRBD1. The CDR3 contains 15 residues. Germline V gene sequence: CDR1 SGHVS, CDR2 FQNEAQ. After removal of 1 base from V and 3 bases from J, the junction contained 3 bases not matched to a gene. The CDR3 region has the DNA TGTGCCAGCAGCTTAGTACAGGGGGCTTACTATGGCTACACCTTC. It translates to CASSLVQGAYYGYTF.

In its sample, this clonotype was seen many times. The chain employs TRBV12-3 or TRBV12-4 and TRBJ1-3, with D hard to call. Trimming cost V 5 bases and J 0 bases, with 8 bases left between them. CDR3 length equals 14 residues. In DNA form, the CDR3 reads TGTGCCAGCAGTCCTCCGGGCTCTGGAAACACCATATATTTT. Its protein product is CASSPPGSGNTIYF.